The next 30 T cell receptor beta chains were all read from a single sample in a study of blood T cell repertoires in COVID-19. Assay used: immunoSEQ multiplex PCR; TCRdb lists only in-frame clones, some missing. Of about 150,000 clones in the sample, about 80% were seen once. The sequenced sample was peripheral blood. Receptor source: a man between 60 and 70 years old with acute or convalescent COVID-19.

The chain employs TRBV7-2 and TRBJ1-4, with D perhaps matching TRBD1 (5 bases). V was clipped by 5 bases and J by 2 bases, with 12 bases between them. Looked up from germline, CDR1 is SGHTA and CDR2 is FQGNSA. The CDR3 extends over 15 amino acids. Here the CDR3 reads CASSQSGLTNEKLFF. CDR3 sequence (DNA): TGTGCCAGCAGCCAATCAGGGTTGACTAATGAAAAACTGTTTTTT.

This sequence joins TRBV5-3 and TRBJ2-7; 9 bases fit TRBD1. TRBV5-3 counts as an open reading frame of uncertain function. V was clipped by 3 bases and J by 6 bases; unmatched bases: 7. CDR3 length: 14 amino acids. The chain's CDR3 is CARSSPGQGVEQYF. The CDR3 nucleotides are TGTGCCAGAAGCTCACCGGGACAGGGAGTCGAGCAGTACTTC.

V gene TRBV3-1 (or the pseudogene TRBV3-2) combines with J gene TRBJ2-5; 11 nucleotides align to TRBD2. The CDR3 has 18 residues. V shed 6 bases, J shed 5 bases, and the junction held 17 bases outside the gene matches. Germline V lookup: CDR1 LGHDT, CDR2 YNNKEL (reference sequence). CDR3 in DNA: TGTGCCAGCAGAAAAGAGAGTTTAGCGGGGGGGCAAGGGGAGACCCAGTACTTC. Its protein product is CASRKESLAGGQGETQYF.

This chain joins TRBV5-4 and TRBJ2-5; TRBD2 matches at 16 bases. V shed 4 bases, J shed 4 bases, and the junction held 10 bases outside the gene matches. Germline V gives CDR1 SGHNT, CDR2 YYREEE (reference sequence). The CDR3 is made up of 18 amino acids. CDR3 sequence (DNA): TGTGCCAGCAGCCCCGGGACTAGCGGGAGGGCGGGTCGAGAGACCCAGTACTTC. As protein: CASSPGTSGRAGRETQYF.

V and J are TRBV29-1 and TRBJ2-3; 7 positions match TRBD2. In germline, CDR1 is SQVTM, CDR2 ANQGSEA. CDR3 size: 13 residues. V lost 6 bases, J lost 9 bases, and 12 bases stayed unmatched. The DNA of the CDR3 is TGCAGCGTACGGGCCTCGGGGGGAGAGACGCAGTATTTT. Translation: CSVRASGGETQYF.

The chain carries TRBV21-1 and TRBJ2-1; TRBD2, the D gene given by the table, was not confirmed from the DNA. TRBV21-1 is designated a pseudogene. This CDR3 comprises 16 residues. CDR3 DNA sequence: TGTGCCAGCAGCAAGGGTAGCGGAGACCAGAACAATGAGCAGTTCTTC. The encoded protein is CASSKGSGDQNNEQFF.

The chain uses TRBV25-1 and TRBJ2-1; 8 bases map to TRBD1. The CDR3 extends over 15 amino acids. J was trimmed by 7 bases and V by 3 bases; bases with no gene match: 8. The germline V gene has CDR1 MGHDK and CDR2 SYGVNS. In nucleotides, the CDR3 is TGTGCCAGCAGTGACACAGGGGGACTGGAGAATGAGCAGTTCTTC. The encoded protein is CASSDTGGLENEQFF.

The chain couples TRBV24-1 to TRBJ2-3, with D perhaps matching TRBD2 (5 bases). The germline V gene encodes CDR1 KGHDR and CDR2 SFDVKD. V lost 0 bases to trimming and J lost 4 bases, with 7 bases between them. The CDR3 consists of 14 residues. The CDR3: CATSDLSGADTQYF. CDR3 coding DNA: TGTGCCACCAGTGATTTGTCCGGGGCAGATACGCAGTATTTT.

The V gene is TRBV7-2, the J gene TRBJ1-5, with D perhaps matching TRBD1 (6 bases). V lost 1 base, J lost 5 bases, and 18 bases lay in between. This CDR3 region has 17 residues. Per the germline V gene, CDR1 is SGHTA and CDR2 is FQGNSA. In DNA, the CDR3 is TGTGCCAGCAGCTTAGTGTCTGGGGGCGGTTTGGATCAGCCCCAGCATTTT. This translates into CASSLVSGGGLDQPQHF.

The chain links TRBV9 to TRBJ1-1; D remains unclear. Trimming shortened V by 0 bases and J by 1 base, and 7 bases separated the two germline ends. Germline CDR1 SGDLS, CDR2 YYNGEE. The CDR3 loop spans 14 amino acids. The DNA of the CDR3 is TGTGCCAGCAGCGTAGTGGCAGGGAACACTGAAGCTTTCTTT. Translation: CASSVVAGNTEAFF.

V and J are TRBV3-1 (or the pseudogene TRBV3-2) and TRBJ2-1, with 9 nucleotides matching TRBD2. The CDR3 runs 16 residues. Germline V gene lookup returns CDR1 LGHDT and CDR2 YNNKEL (reference sequence). The V segment lost 1 base and the J segment 6 bases; nucleotides outside the gene matches: 7. The CDR3 DNA is TGTGCCAGCAGCCAAGTCCTACTTAGCGGGAGCAATGAGCAGTTCTTC. Encoded protein: CASSQVLLSGSNEQFF.

J is TRBJ2-6 and V is TRBV27, with D tentatively TRBD1 (6 bases). The germline CDR1 and CDR2 sequences are MNHEY and SMNVEV (reference sequence). V was pared by 5 bases and J by 2 bases, with 10 bases between. CDR3 length: 15 amino acids. CDR3 bases: TGTGCCAGCAGTCAAACAGGGACTGGGGCCAACGTCCTGACTTTC. It yields the protein CASSQTGTGANVLTF.

This clone was picked up one time. CDR3 sequence reads: CASSHRGQGALSSYNEQFF. Written as DNA, the CDR3 is TGTGCCAGCAGCCATCGTGGACAGGGGGCTTTGAGCTCCTACAATGAGCAGTTCTTC. The chain is built from TRBV14 and TRBJ2-1, with 11 bases lining up with TRBD1. Looked up from germline, CDR1 is SGHDN and CDR2 is FVKESK. V lost 3 bases, J lost 0 bases, and 10 bases stayed unmatched. This CDR3 contains 19 residues.

CDR3 amino acids: CASRGRNYGYTF. In nucleotides, the CDR3 is TGTGCCAGCAGGGGGCGTAACTATGGCTACACCTTC. This sequence joins TRBV19 and TRBJ1-2; TRBD1 agrees at 8 bases. The CDR3 is made up of 12 amino acids. Germline CDR1 LNHDA, CDR2 SQIVND (reference sequence). V shed 9 bases and J 1 base; nucleotides not matched to a gene: 1.

The rearrangement links TRBV5-1 to TRBJ1-5, with a tentative D call TRBD1 (6 bases). The CDR3 runs 15 residues. Germline CDR1 SGHRS, CDR2 YFSETQ. V was pared by 0 bases and J by 7 bases, with 14 bases between. The CDR3 is CASSLASGAGQPQHF. As DNA, the CDR3 is TGCGCCAGCAGCTTGGCCTCAGGGGCCGGGCAGCCCCAGCATTTT.

This sequence joins TRBV19 and TRBJ1-2; 8 bases are shared with TRBD1. The length of the CDR3 is 13 residues. With V trimmed by 8 bases and J by 6 bases, 8 bases remained unmatched. Per the germline V gene, CDR1 is LNHDA and CDR2 is SQIVND (reference sequence). DNA for the CDR3: TGTGCCAGTCGATCAGGGGGCGCGGATGGCTACACCTTC. It encodes CASRSGGADGYTF.

This rearrangement joins TRBV28 to TRBJ2-2, with TRBD1 matching over 7 bases. Per the germline V gene, CDR1 is MDHEN and CDR2 is SYDVKM. Losses at the gene ends were 5 bases for V and 14 bases for J; bases not matched to a gene: 5. The CDR3 sequence is 11 residues long. CDR3 coding DNA: TGTGCCAGCAGTCTCGACAGGGTACTGTTTTTT. Translating it yields CASSLDRVLFF.

This chain connects TRBV11-2 to TRBJ2-7; TRBD1 matches 7 bases. Germline V gene lookup returns CDR1 SGHAT and CDR2 FQNNGV. V shed 7 bases, J shed 4 bases, and the junction held 16 bases outside the gene matches. The CDR3 totals 16 residues. CDR3 sequence (DNA): TGTGCCAGCACCCGGGGCGTCAGGCGCAGGGGGTACGAGCAGTACTTC. As protein: CASTRGVRRRGYEQYF.

CDR3 coding DNA: TGTGCCAGCAGTTATATGAGGGGGAGCACAGATACGCAGTATTTT. It translates to CASSYMRGSTDTQYF. V usage is TRBV6-5 and J usage is TRBJ2-3; D perhaps matches TRBD1 (6 bases). V lost 3 bases to trimming and J lost 0 bases, with 10 bases between them. This CDR3 spans 15 amino acids. Germline V gives CDR1 MNHEY, CDR2 SVGAGI.

V usage is TRBV11-1 and J usage is TRBJ2-1; 8 nucleotides align to TRBD1. CDR3 length: 16 amino acids. Germline V gene lookup returns CDR1 SGHAT and CDR2 FQDESV (reference sequence). The V gene end was trimmed by 4 bases and the J gene end by 0 bases; junction bases not matched to a gene: 5. The CDR3 DNA reads TGTGCCAGCAGCTCCCGGACAGGGAGCTCCTACAATGAGCAGTTCTTC. Translation: CASSSRTGSSYNEQFF.

The V and J genes are TRBV24-1 and TRBJ1-2; D unclear. This CDR3 region has 14 residues. Trimming removed 3 bases at V and 0 bases at J, with 7 bases between. Germline V gives CDR1 KGHDR, CDR2 SFDVKD. The CDR3 DNA follows: TGTGCCACCAGTGATGGGAGTGCTAACTATGGCTACACCTTC. Translation gives CATSDGSANYGYTF.

The rearrangement joins TRBV7-2 to TRBJ2-1; 7 nucleotides line up with TRBD1. The ends lost 5 bases at V and 4 bases at J; junction bases unmatched: 11. CDR3 size: 16 residues. The germline V gene encodes CDR1 SGHTA and CDR2 FQGNSA. The CDR3 region is CASSAAGTEAYNEQFF. The CDR3 nucleotides are TGTGCCAGCAGCGCAGCCGGGACAGAAGCGTACAATGAGCAGTTCTTC.

This sequence joins TRBV9 and TRBJ2-3; 7 bases map to TRBD1. The J segment lost 2 bases and the V segment lost 3 bases, leaving 3 bases of the junction unmatched. The CDR3 is 14 amino acids. The germline CDR1 and CDR2 sequences are SGDLS and YYNGEE. As DNA, the CDR3 is TGTGCCAGCAGCGCGACAGGGTACACAGATACGCAGTATTTT. This translates into CASSATGYTDTQYF.

This clone was observed a few times. The chain links TRBV28 to TRBJ1-2; D is possibly TRBD1 (6 bases). Per the germline V gene, CDR1 is MDHEN and CDR2 is SYDVKM. V was cut by 8 bases and J by 4 bases, with 11 bases left in between. The CDR3 is 12 amino acids. The CDR3 region is CASDDRFYGYTF. DNA for the CDR3: TGTGCCAGCGACGACAGGTTCTATGGCTACACCTTC.

V usage is TRBV6-5 and J usage is TRBJ2-1, with a weak D call TRBD1 (6 bases). Germline V gives CDR1 MNHEY, CDR2 SVGAGI. CDR3 length: 16 residues. V shed 4 bases and J shed 1 base, with 14 bases lying between them. CDR3 in amino acids: CASSSSGTQSYNEQFF. The CDR3 DNA is TGTGCCAGCAGTTCGTCCGGGACACAATCCTACAATGAGCAGTTCTTC.

This clone was counted between two and nine times. V gene TRBV7-9 combines with J gene TRBJ1-4; D possibly corresponds to TRBD1 (6 bases). V was pared by 4 bases and J by 6 bases, with 12 bases between. In germline, CDR1 is SEHNR, CDR2 FQNEAQ (reference sequence). This CDR3 has 14 residues. The CDR3 is CASSSAGVDEKLFF. CDR3 DNA: TGTGCCAGCAGCTCGGCAGGGGTAGATGAAAAACTGTTTTTT.

The V and J genes are TRBV9 and TRBJ2-3; TRBD2 agrees at 7 bases. Trimming cost V 3 bases and J 2 bases; bases outside gene matches: 6. This CDR3 is 15 amino acids long. Germline CDR1 is SGDLS and CDR2 is YYNGEE. The CDR3 spells CASSAASGFTDTQYF. The CDR3 DNA is TGTGCCAGCAGCGCGGCTAGCGGTTTCACAGATACGCAGTATTTT.

The chain is built from TRBV10-2 and TRBJ2-7; 12 nucleotides agree with TRBD2. The CDR3 extends over 16 amino acids. With V trimmed by 0 bases and J by 3 bases, 3 bases remained unmatched. Germline lookup yields CDR1 WSHSY and CDR2 SAAADI. CDR3 protein: CASSESLTSGGYEQYF. In DNA form, the CDR3 reads TGCGCCAGCAGTGAGTCCCTGACTAGCGGGGGCTACGAGCAGTACTTC.

The V call is TRBV15, the J call TRBJ2-7; 9 bases match TRBD1. CDR1 LNHNV and CDR2 YYDKDF come from the germline V gene (reference sequence). With 0 bases clipped from V and 5 bases from J, the junction kept 2 bases outside the gene matches. The CDR3 runs 14 residues. The CDR3 spells CATSRDNRGHEQYF. CDR3 DNA: TGTGCCACCAGCAGAGATAACAGGGGGCACGAGCAGTACTTC.

This clone was observed a handful of times. This chain connects TRBV11-3 to TRBJ2-2; 7 nucleotides match TRBD2. Germline V gives CDR1 SGHNT, CDR2 YENEEA. The CDR3 runs to 15 residues. J was trimmed by 4 bases and V by 6 bases; bases with no gene match: 8. DNA for the CDR3: TGTGCCAGCAGGAAGGCGGGAGATCCCACCGGGGAGCTGTTTTTT. It yields the protein CASRKAGDPTGELFF.